Listed below are T cell receptor beta chains from one sample, sequenced in a study of neurological immune-mediated disorders. TCRdb independently ran MiXCR on the 5' RACE reads; one entry per CDR3 protein. The table has some 20,000 distinct CDR3 sequences, approximately 6.8% seen once. The sequenced sample was CD8+ T cells from blood. The receptors derive from a woman between 25 and 40 years old with HTLV-1-associated myelopathy (HAM/TSP). Each CDR3 is given with its conserved first and last residue. The order of the fields is clone size, D gene, J gene, V gene, CDR3 protein, CDR3 DNA. D genes are given only for firm matches. Not all rows give a size; the values are once, few, many and, for expanded clones, a class.

many,TRBD1,TRBJ1-2,TRBV6-2/TRBV6-3,CASSYPGQGRANYGYTF,TGTGCCAGCAGTTACCCCGGACAGGGAAGAGCTAACTATGGCTACACCTTC
many,.,TRBJ2-7,TRBV29-1,CSVLLGQGGDEQYF,TGCAGCGTTCTTCTGGGCCAGGGTGGCGACGAGCAGTACTTC
many,.,TRBJ2-1,TRBV29-1,CSVEGKYNEQFF,TGCAGCGTTGAGGGCAAATACAATGAGCAGTTCTTC
many,.,TRBJ2-1,TRBV5-5,CASSLTHSYNEQFF,TGTGCCAGCAGCTTGACACACTCCTACAATGAGCAGTTCTTC
many,TRBD1,TRBJ1-1,TRBV6-6,CASTETGEYVEAFF,TGTGCCAGCACTGAGACAGGGGAGTATGTTGAAGCTTTCTTT
many,.,TRBJ1-4,TRBV10-3,CATLGPEGDEKLFF,TGTGCCACCCTGGGGCCGGAGGGCGATGAAAAACTGTTTTTT
many,.,TRBJ1-6,TRBV7-2,CASSNPGLGGAYNSPLHF,TGTGCCAGCAGCAACCCGGGCCTAGGTGGAGCCTATAATTCACCCCTCCACTTT
.,.,TRBJ2-1,TRBV7-7,CASSVSRDISYNEQFF,TGTGCCAGCAGCGTCTCCCGGGACATTTCCTACAATGAGCAGTTCTTC
many,.,TRBJ2-1,TRBV25-1,CASSEYGNKMTPLDEQFF,TGTGCCAGCAGTGAATATGGGAACAAGATGACCCCCCTCGATGAGCAGTTCTTC
many,.,TRBJ1-4,TRBV5-1,CASSLAGDSNEKLFF,TGCGCCAGCAGCTTGGCCGGGGATTCTAATGAAAAACTGTTTTTT
many,.,TRBJ1-5,TRBV3-1,CASSQGAGNQPQHF,TGTGCCAGCAGCCAAGGGGCGGGCAATCAGCCCCAGCATTTT
many,.,TRBJ1-2,TRBV7-2,CASSLKDRGYTF,TGTGCCAGCAGCTTAAAAGACAGAGGCTACACCTTC
medium-sized,.,TRBJ2-6,TRBV5-1,CASSSDFSGANVLTF,TGCGCCAGCAGTTCCGACTTCTCTGGGGCCAACGTCCTGACTTTC
many,.,TRBJ1-1,TRBV29-1,CSVPLGRRNTEAFF,TGCAGCGTCCCGTTGGGCAGGAGGAACACTGAAGCTTTCTTT
many,.,TRBJ2-1,TRBV7-2,CASSLVGPGLRGGFF,TGTGCCAGCAGCTTAGTGGGCCCGGGACTCCGGGGAGGGTTCTTC
many,.,TRBJ1-2,TRBV7-2,CASSFHLNYGYTF,TGTGCCAGCAGCTTCCACCTAAACTATGGCTACACCTTC
many,TRBD2,TRBJ2-1,TRBV6-5,CASSPFGGEYNEQFF,TGTGCCAGCAGCCCTTTCGGGGGGGAATACAATGAGCAGTTCTTC
many,TRBD2,TRBJ2-1,TRBV20-1,CSASSGRTVYNEQFF,TGCAGTGCGAGTAGCGGGAGAACGGTCTACAATGAGCAGTTCTTC
many,.,TRBJ1-6,TRBV30,CAWSENARYNSPLHF,TGTGCCTGGAGTGAAAACGCGAGGTATAATTCACCCCTCCACTTT
medium-sized,.,TRBJ1-1,TRBV6-1,CASTVSSNTEAFF,TGTGCCAGCACGGTCTCCAGCAACACTGAAGCTTTCTTT
few,.,TRBJ1-1,TRBV5-1,CASSKGTSTEAFF,TGCGCCAGCAGCAAAGGGACAAGCACTGAAGCTTTCTTT
many,.,TRBJ2-2,TRBV5-1,CASSTGTGDRELFF,TGCGCCAGCAGCACCGGGACTGGGGACCGGGAGCTGTTTTTT
many,.,TRBJ2-3,TRBV5-1,CASSFGESDTQYF,TGCGCCAGCAGCTTCGGGGAGTCCGATACGCAGTATTTT
many,.,TRBJ2-1,TRBV7-9,CASSSPMVNEQFF,TGTGCCAGCAGCTCGCCAATGGTCAATGAGCAGTTCTTC
many,TRBD2,TRBJ2-7,TRBV5-6,CASSGGGNEQYF,TGTGCCAGCAGCGGGGGGGGGAACGAGCAGTACTTC
medium-sized,.,TRBJ1-1,TRBV20-1,CSARKLDTEAFF,TGCAGTGCTAGGAAGCTTGACACTGAAGCTTTCTTT
many,.,TRBJ2-3,TRBV4-1,CASSQDRSTDTQYF,TGCGCCAGCAGCCAAGACAGAAGCACAGATACGCAGTATTTT
many,.,TRBJ1-2,TRBV29-1,CSVEGREIRGYTF,TGCAGCGTTGAGGGCAGGGAGATCCGTGGCTACACCTTC
many,TRBD1,TRBJ1-5,TRBV6-2/TRBV6-3,CASSYDWTGSDVYQPQHF,TGTGCCAGCAGTTACGATTGGACAGGGTCGGACGTTTATCAGCCCCAGCATTTT
many,TRBD1,TRBJ2-3,TRBV7-9,CASSLGQGAGTDTQYF,TGTGCCAGCAGCTTAGGACAGGGGGCCGGAACAGATACGCAGTATTTT
many,.,TRBJ1-4,TRBV5-5,CASSFVRGSNEKLFF,TGTGCCAGCAGCTTTGTACGGGGGTCTAATGAAAAACTGTTTTTT
many,TRBD1,TRBJ2-7,TRBV6-2/TRBV6-3,CASSWGQGPFYEQYF,TGTGCCAGCAGTTGGGGACAGGGACCCTTCTACGAGCAGTACTTC
many,.,TRBJ2-3,TRBV6-4,CASSAGGGTDTQYF,TGTGCCAGCAGTGCGGGGGGCGGCACAGATACGCAGTATTTT
many,.,TRBJ2-1,TRBV24-1,CATSDSSDNEQFF,TGTGCCACCAGTGATTCAAGCGACAATGAGCAGTTCTTC
many,TRBD2,TRBJ2-1,TRBV10-2,CASSPGTSFWSSYNEQFF,TGCGCCAGCAGCCCCGGGACTAGCTTTTGGAGCTCCTACAATGAGCAGTTCTTC
many,TRBD1,TRBJ2-7,TRBV4-2,CASSQGTGTYEQYF,TGTGCCAGCAGCCAGGGGACAGGAACCTACGAGCAGTACTTC
many,TRBD2,TRBJ2-1,TRBV2,CASSESPGGPYNEQFF,TGTGCCAGCAGTGAGAGTCCGGGGGGGCCCTACAATGAGCAGTTCTTC
many,.,TRBJ2-2,TRBV7-2,CASSKTRGGGLTGELFF,TGTGCCAGCAGCAAAACGAGAGGGGGGGGCCTAACCGGGGAGCTGTTTTTT
medium-sized,.,TRBJ1-2,TRBV5-1,CASSIRGTDNYGYTF,TGCGCCAGCAGCATTAGAGGGACGGATAACTATGGCTACACCTTC
many,.,TRBJ2-3,TRBV7-8,CASSLELLATDTQYF,TGTGCCAGCAGCTTAGAATTGTTGGCCACAGATACGCAGTATTTT
many,.,TRBJ2-3,TRBV9,CASSDLTGGGTDTQYF,TGTGCCAGCAGCGACCTAACAGGGGGGGGCACAGATACGCAGTATTTT
many,.,TRBJ2-1,TRBV2,CASSEVWDEQFF,TGTGCCAGCAGTGAAGTTTGGGATGAGCAGTTCTTC
many,.,TRBJ1-5,TRBV20-1,CSASPQGFNQPQHF,TGCAGTGCTAGTCCACAGGGTTTTAATCAGCCCCAGCATTTT
many,.,TRBJ2-2,TRBV15,CATSREDRTGELFF,TGTGCCACCAGCAGAGAAGATCGTACCGGGGAGCTGTTTTTT
many,.,TRBJ2-2,TRBV24-1,CATSDGLRGETGELFF,TGTGCCACCAGTGACGGCTTGAGGGGAGAGACCGGGGAGCTGTTTTTT
many,.,TRBJ2-7,TRBV29-1,CSVEDHRGAIYEQYF,TGCAGCGTTGAAGATCACCGGGGCGCTATCTACGAGCAGTACTTC
few,.,TRBJ1-6,TRBV6-4,CASSDSLGDNSPLHF,TGTGCCAGCAGTGACTCTTTGGGGGACAATTCACCCCTCCACTTT
many,.,TRBJ1-1,TRBV20-1,CSAKGHSRGDTEAFF,TGCAGTGCTAAGGGCCACTCCCGAGGTGACACTGAAGCTTTCTTT
medium-sized,.,TRBJ2-1,TRBV20-1,CSARGLGTRTSEQFF,TGCAGTGCTAGAGGTCTGGGAACTCGCACTAGTGAGCAGTTCTTC
many,TRBD2,TRBJ2-1,TRBV12-3/TRBV12-4,CASSLAVRGGEQFF,TGTGCCAGCAGTTTAGCGGTGCGGGGGGGAGAGCAGTTCTTC
medium-sized,.,TRBJ2-1,TRBV5-6,CASSGGHNEQFF,TGTGCCAGCAGCGGGGGACACAATGAGCAGTTCTTC
many,.,TRBJ2-7,TRBV5-1,CASSWTQGPAYEQYF,TGCGCCAGCAGCTGGACTCAGGGGCCAGCCTACGAGCAGTACTTC
many,.,TRBJ2-2,TRBV6-6,CASRPLTGELFF,TGTGCCAGCAGGCCCCTGACCGGGGAGCTGTTTTTT
many,.,TRBJ1-6,TRBV20-1,CSARDGSEGSPLHF,TGCAGTGCTAGAGATGGGTCAGAGGGATCACCCCTCCACTTT
many,.,TRBJ1-4,TRBV20-1,CSARDLGVTNEKLFF,TGCAGTGCTAGAGATCTGGGGGTTACTAATGAAAAACTGTTTTTT